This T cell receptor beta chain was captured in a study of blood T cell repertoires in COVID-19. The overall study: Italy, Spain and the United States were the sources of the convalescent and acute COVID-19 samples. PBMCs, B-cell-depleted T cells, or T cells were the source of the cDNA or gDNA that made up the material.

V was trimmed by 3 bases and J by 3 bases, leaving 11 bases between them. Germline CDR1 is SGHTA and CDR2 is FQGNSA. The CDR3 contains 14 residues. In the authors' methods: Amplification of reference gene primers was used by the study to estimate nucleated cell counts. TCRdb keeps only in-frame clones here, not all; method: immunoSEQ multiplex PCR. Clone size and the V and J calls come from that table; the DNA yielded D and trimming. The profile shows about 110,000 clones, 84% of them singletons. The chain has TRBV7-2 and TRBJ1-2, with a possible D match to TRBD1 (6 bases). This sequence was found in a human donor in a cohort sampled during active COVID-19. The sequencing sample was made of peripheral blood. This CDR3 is CASSLFPGDYGYTF. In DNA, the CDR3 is TGTGCCAGCAGCTTGTTCCCAGGGGACTATGGCTACACCTTC.